The T cell receptor beta chain described here comes from a study of regulatory T cells in long-lasting Graves disease (dated by TCRdb to the early 2020s). Turning to the overall study: Newly diagnosed Graves' disease patients had taken antithyroid drugs for less than 3 months. This study used TCR sequencing and RNA sequencing of peripheral blood to compare persistent Graves' disease patients against newly diagnosed Graves' disease patients. The study was conducted in China and was registered as a clinical trial. TCR sequencing covered roughly 13 persistent and roughly 20 newly diagnosed Graves' disease patients, some 33 samples in total.

At the junction V is shortened by 4 bases and J by 2 bases, with 9 bases in between. From its cysteine to its phenylalanine, the CDR3 spans 13 amino acids. This entry keeps only the CDR3 DNA: 39 bases, framed from base 1. What the authors observed across the whole study: Compared with newly diagnosed patients, persistent Graves' disease patients had lower TCR Shannon entropy and fewer highly expanded clones, which suggests clonal expansion. Only peripheral blood was studied, because thyroid tissue, the primary lesion, was inaccessible. Only the TCR beta chain was sequenced and analyzed. Preferential use of TRBV28, TRBJ1-2 and TRBJ2-5 was observed in persistent disease, whereas TRBV20-1 and TRBJ2-1 were favored in newly diagnosed disease. More public clonotypes were shared among persistent patients (around 3,000) than among newly diagnosed patients (more than 900). The small sample size was acknowledged by the authors as a limitation that may reduce accuracy.

This specimen's time point label, interpreted: newly diagnosed GD, antithyroid drugs for less than 3 months. For both TCR sequencing and RNA sequencing, RNA was extracted from PBMCs in TRIzol. Graves' disease was diagnosed according to American Thyroid Association guidelines. Recruitment of patients was carried out at an endocrinology department in Xi'an, China. From each patient, approximately 10 milliliters of peripheral blood was collected into an EDTA anticoagulant tube. PBMCs were isolated by Ficoll Paque Plus density gradient separation without further T cell sorting. An Agilent 2100 Bioanalyzer and agarose gel were used to check RNA quality, while a NanoDrop 2000 measured RNA concentration. The library was built by means of multiplex PCR. Sequencing was performed on an Illumina HiSeq 4000. To build TCR beta libraries, CDR3 regions were amplified by Arm-PCR using iRepertoire HTBI primers. Before sequencing, the PCR products underwent gel purification. As for the original processing: Across samples, 60 to 70 TRBV and over 11 TRBJ segments were identified and used for gene usage analysis of CDR3 amino acid clonotypes. COPE and FqMerger were used to merge filtered high-quality paired reads into contigs. BLAST was used to align contigs to IMGT TRBV, TRBD and TRBJ reference genes, and CDR3 was defined according to IMGT. Highly expanded clones were defined as clonotypes with a frequency above 0.1%. Shannon entropy was used to measure repertoire diversity, and the Gini coefficient was used to measure V-J evenness. A clonotype found in more than one individual was treated as public. The public reads were run again by TCRdb, first through fastp at Q25 and then through MiXCR, and only productive beta chains were kept. Duplicate CDR3 protein sequences are folded into a single record with the most common DNA and genes. The V and J calls were not made by the authors but by TCRdb's processing. This sample lists around 250,000 distinct CDR3 sequences; approximately 20% were detected once. In total, the top ten clones hold about 15% of the sample.

Remarks on this clonotype: Its recognized antigen is unknown. No qualities accompany the bases; no much larger clone lies one base away.

The same data also went into a second study, on T cells in Graves' hyperthyroidism and ophthalmopathy. As the second study states: A patient counted as having stable Graves' hyperthyroidism if no progression to ophthalmopathy occurred over 18 months of follow-up. The hyperthyroidism patients were between 18 and 65 years old and newly diagnosed, with a disease duration of less than 2 months. Exclusion was applied to patients with uncontrolled infections, other autoimmune diseases, pregnancy or lactation. Diagnoses were based on clinical symptoms, serum thyroxine and TRAb, thyroid ultrasound and orbital computed tomography. The TCR CDR3 was subjected to a first round of RT-PCR using the HTBI primer set and the Qiagen OneStep RT-PCR kit. Most expanded thyroid clonotypes (frequency above 0.001) were also detected in blood, suggesting blood repertoires may reflect thyroid immune responses. Ophthalmopathy was separated from stable hyperthyroidism by a 13 V-J signature model, with 87.88% sensitivity and about 81% specificity obtained in cross-validation and 80%/75% obtained in testing. In validation, the model predicted progression to ophthalmopathy with 65% to 71% sensitivity and approximately 72% specificity, a median of about 6.7 months before onset. TCR V-J signatures able to tell the groups apart were searched for in a discovery cohort of 90 to 100 patients, of whom 43 had Graves' ophthalmopathy and about 60 had stable Graves' hyperthyroidism. Prospective prediction of ophthalmopathy was tested in an independent validation cohort consisting of some 18 hyperthyroidism patients and some 15 patients who later progressed to ophthalmopathy. The roughly 99 discovery patients were divided at random into training and test sets in a 7:3 ratio. In roughly six Graves' hyperthyroidism patients, the study also compared T-cell repertoires from thyroid tissue with T-cell repertoires from blood. Following sampling, methimazole starting at 30 mg daily was given to hyperthyroidism patients, and high-dose intravenous methylprednisolone was given to ophthalmopathy patients. Libraries were constructed in a second round of multiplex PCR, after which size selection and purification were carried out. Paired-end sequencing of the libraries was performed with 100 bp reads on an Illumina HiSeq2000. SOAPnuke was used to process the raw data, removing reads that contained adapters or uncalled bases, had a mean Phred below 15, or lacked an exact match to the constant primer or identifier. COPE v1.2.5 was used to merge the high-quality paired reads, and each unique nucleotide sequence was defined as a clonotype. MiTCR v1.1 was used to align clonotypes to the IMGT TRBV, TRBD and TRBJ reference segments. The analysis included only V-J combinations with a frequency above 0.0001, which together covered around 99% of the repertoires. The TCS score was defined as F50 (clonal expansion) divided by E x V (chaos), with BLOSUM62-based TCRdist calculated between CDR3 peptides within each V-J. Welch's t-statistics and random forest reduced 500 to 650 V-J features to 10 to 15, which were used in a naive Bayes classifier (R e1071). No statistical method was used to set the sample size in advance, and investigators knew the group allocation. According to the paper, TCR Vbeta CDR3 sequencing was carried out on more than 120 peripheral blood samples, which came from 40 to 45 ophthalmopathy, under 80 hyperthyroidism and roughly 17 progressor patients.

In this chain, TRBV12-3 or TRBV12-4 is recombined with TRBJ2-7, and perhaps TRBD1 as D gene, on 5 matching bases. The sequence came from a woman aged 25 to 39 with Graves disease. Donor details come from another sample of the same person, matched by shared clones. The sequences come from peripheral blood mononuclear cells (PBMCs), collected at new diagnosis, from a patient treated with antithyroid drugs. This receptor carries the CDR3 CASSSQDPYEQYF. The DNA sequence is TGTGCCAGCAGTTCACAGGATCCCTACGAGCAGTACTTC.